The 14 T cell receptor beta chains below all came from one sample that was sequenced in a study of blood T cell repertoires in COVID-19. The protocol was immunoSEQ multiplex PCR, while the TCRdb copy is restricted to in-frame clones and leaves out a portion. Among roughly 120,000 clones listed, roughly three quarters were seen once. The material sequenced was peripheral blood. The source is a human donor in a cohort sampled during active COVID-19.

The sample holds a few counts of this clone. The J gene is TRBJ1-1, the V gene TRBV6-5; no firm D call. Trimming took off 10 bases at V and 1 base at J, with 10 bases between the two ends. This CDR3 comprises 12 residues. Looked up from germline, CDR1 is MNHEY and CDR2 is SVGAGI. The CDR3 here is CATTPGNTEAFF. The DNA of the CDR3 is TGTGCCACAACCCCGGGGAACACTGAAGCTTTCTTT.

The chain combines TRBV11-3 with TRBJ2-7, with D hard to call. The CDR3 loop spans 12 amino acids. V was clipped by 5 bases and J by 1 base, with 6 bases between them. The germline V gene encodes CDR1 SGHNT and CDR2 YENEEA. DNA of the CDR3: TGTGCCAGCAGCCCTACGTCCTACGAGCAGTACTTC. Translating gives CASSPTSYEQYF.

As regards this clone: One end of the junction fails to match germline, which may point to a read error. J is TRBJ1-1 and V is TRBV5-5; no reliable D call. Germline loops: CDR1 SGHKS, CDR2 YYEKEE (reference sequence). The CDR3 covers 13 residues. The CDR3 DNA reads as TGTGCCAGCCGCTTAGGACTTTACACTGAAGCTTTCTTT. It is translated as CASRLGLYTEAFF.

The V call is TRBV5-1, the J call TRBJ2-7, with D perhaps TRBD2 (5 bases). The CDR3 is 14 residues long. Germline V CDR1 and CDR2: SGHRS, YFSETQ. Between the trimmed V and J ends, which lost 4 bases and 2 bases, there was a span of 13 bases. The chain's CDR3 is CASSQGGGTYEQYF. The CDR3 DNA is TGCGCCAGCAGCCAAGGAGGAGGAACCTACGAGCAGTACTTC.

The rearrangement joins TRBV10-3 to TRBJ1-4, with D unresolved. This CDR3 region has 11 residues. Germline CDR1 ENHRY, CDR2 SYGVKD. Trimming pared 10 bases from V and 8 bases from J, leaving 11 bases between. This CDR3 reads CATSGGEKLFF. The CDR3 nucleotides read TGTGCCACATCGGGTGGGGAAAAACTGTTTTTT.

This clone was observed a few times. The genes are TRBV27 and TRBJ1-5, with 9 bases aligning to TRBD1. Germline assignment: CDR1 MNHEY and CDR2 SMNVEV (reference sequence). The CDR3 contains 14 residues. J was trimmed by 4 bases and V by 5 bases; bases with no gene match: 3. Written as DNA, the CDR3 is TGTGCCAGCAGTGGGACAGGGCTAAATCAGCCCCAGCATTTT. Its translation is CASSGTGLNQPQHF.

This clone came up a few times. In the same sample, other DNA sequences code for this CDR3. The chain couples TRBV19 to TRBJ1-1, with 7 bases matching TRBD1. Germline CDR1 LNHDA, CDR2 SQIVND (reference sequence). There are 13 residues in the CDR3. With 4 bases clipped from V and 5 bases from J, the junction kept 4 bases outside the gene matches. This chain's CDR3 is CASSRTGYTEAFF. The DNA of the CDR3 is TGTGCCAGTAGTAGGACAGGTTATACTGAAGCTTTCTTT.

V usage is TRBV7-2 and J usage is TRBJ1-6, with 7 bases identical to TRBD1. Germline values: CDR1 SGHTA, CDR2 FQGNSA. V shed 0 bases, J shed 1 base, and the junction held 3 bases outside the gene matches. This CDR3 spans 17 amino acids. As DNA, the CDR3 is TGTGCCAGCAGCTTAGCAGGGGGCGGGTCCTATAATTCACCCCTCCACTTT. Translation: CASSLAGGGSYNSPLHF.

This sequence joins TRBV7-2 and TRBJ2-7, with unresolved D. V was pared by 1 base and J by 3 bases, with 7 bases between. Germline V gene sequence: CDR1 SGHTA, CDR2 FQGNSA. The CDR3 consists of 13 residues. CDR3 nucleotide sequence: TGTGCCAGCAGCTTAGACAGTTTCTACGAGCAGTACTTC. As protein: CASSLDSFYEQYF.

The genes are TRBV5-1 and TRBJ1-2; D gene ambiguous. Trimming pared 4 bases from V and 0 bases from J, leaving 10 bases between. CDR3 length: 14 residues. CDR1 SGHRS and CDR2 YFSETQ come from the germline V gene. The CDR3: CASSPIDTNYGYTF. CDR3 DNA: TGCGCCAGCAGCCCAATAGACACTAACTATGGCTACACCTTC.

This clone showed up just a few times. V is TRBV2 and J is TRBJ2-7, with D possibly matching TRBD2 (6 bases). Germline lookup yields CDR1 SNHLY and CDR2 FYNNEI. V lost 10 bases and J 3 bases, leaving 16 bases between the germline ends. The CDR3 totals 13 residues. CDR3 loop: CATGRAGDYEQYF. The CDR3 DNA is TGTGCCACCGGCCGAGCGGGTGACTACGAGCAGTACTTC. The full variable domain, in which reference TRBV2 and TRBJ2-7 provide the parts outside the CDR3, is EPEVTQTPSHQVTQMGQEVILRCVPISNHLYFYWYRQILGQKVEFLVSFYNNEISEKSEIFDDQFSVERPDGSNFTLKIRSTKLEDSAMYFCATGRAGDYEQYFGPGTRLTVT.

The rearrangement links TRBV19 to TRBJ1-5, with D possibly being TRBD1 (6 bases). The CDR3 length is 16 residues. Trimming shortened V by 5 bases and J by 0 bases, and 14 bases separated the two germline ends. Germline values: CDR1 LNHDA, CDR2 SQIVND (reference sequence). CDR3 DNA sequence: TGTGCCAGTAGTCTCCCGGACAGACCTAGCAATCAGCCCCAGCATTTT. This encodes CASSLPDRPSNQPQHF.

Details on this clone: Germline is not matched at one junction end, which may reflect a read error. CDR3 protein: CASSYSSDRRNSEAFF. The CDR3 DNA is TGTGCCAGCAGTTACAGTTCGGACAGGAGGAACTCTGAAGCTTTCTTT. The V and J genes are TRBV6-5 and TRBJ1-1, with TRBD1 matching 7 bases. The CDR3 has 16 amino acids. Germline-derived CDR1 and CDR2 are MNHEY and SVGAGI.

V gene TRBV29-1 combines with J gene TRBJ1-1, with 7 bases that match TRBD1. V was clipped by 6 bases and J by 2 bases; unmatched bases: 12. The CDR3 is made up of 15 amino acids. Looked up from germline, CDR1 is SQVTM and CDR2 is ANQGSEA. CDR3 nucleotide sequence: TGCAGCGTGGAGGGGGCCGGGAAAATAAACACTGAAGCTTTCTTT. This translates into CSVEGAGKINTEAFF. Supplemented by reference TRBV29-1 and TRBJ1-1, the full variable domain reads SAVISQKPSRDICQRGTSLTIQCQVDSQVTMMFWYRQQPGQSLTLIATANQGSEATYESGFVIDKFPISRPNLTFSTLTVSNMSPEDSSIYLCSVEGAGKINTEAFFGQGTRLTVV.